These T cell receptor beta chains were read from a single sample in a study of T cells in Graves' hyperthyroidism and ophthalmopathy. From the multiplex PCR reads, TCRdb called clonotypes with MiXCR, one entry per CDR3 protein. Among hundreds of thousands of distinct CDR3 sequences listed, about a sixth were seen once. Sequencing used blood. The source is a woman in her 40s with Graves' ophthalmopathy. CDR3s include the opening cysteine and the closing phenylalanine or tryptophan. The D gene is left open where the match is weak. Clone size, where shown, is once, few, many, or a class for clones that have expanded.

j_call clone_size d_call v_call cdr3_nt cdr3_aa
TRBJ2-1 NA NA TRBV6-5 TGTGCCAGCAGTTTGAAGGCTACCTACAATGAGCAGTTCTTC CASSLKATYNEQFF
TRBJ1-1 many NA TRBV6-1 TGTGCCAGCATCCGACAGTTGAACACTGAAGCTTTCTTT CASIRQLNTEAFF
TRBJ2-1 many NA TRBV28 TGTGCCAGCAGTATCAATGAGCAGTTCTTC CASSINEQFF
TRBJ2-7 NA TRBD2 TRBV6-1 TGTGCCAGCAGAAGCACGGGGGGCGAGCAGTACTTC CASRSTGGEQYF
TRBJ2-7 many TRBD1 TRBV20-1 TGCAGTGCTTGGGACAGCTACGAGCAGTACTTC CSAWDSYEQYF
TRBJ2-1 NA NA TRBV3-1 TGTGCCAGCAGCCGGACCGGACTGGTCCCGTACAATGAGCAGTTCTTC CASSRTGLVPYNEQFF
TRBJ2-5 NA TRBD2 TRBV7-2 TGTGCCAGCAGCCAACAAGCGGGGGGGACGACCGAGACCCAGTACTTC CASSQQAGGTTETQYF
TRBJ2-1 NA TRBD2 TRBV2 TGTGCCAGCATAAGGGGACTAGCGGGAGCAGGCAATGAGCAGTTCTTC CASIRGLAGAGNEQFF
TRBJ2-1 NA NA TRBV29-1 TGCAGCGTTGAGCCGCCCCGGGTTGCTGAGCAGTTCTTC CSVEPPRVAEQFF
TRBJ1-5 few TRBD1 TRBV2 TGTGCCAGCTGGTTAGGGACAGTCAATCAGCCCCAGCATTTT CASWLGTVNQPQHF
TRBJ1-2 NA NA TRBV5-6 TGTGCCAGCAGCCGCATTGCGGACAGCTATGGCTACACCTTC CASSRIADSYGYTF